This T cell receptor (beta chain) came from a study of blood T cell repertoires in COVID-19. CDR1 SGHAT and CDR2 FQDESV come from the germline V gene (reference sequence). The CDR3 has 15 residues. V lost 4 bases and J lost 4; bases outside the gene matches: 3. Produced via immunoSEQ multiplex PCR; TCRdb's table is partial and in-frame only. The top ten clones hold roughly a tenth of a sample with about 390,000 clones, around nine tenths of them seen once. This sequence originates from a woman in her fifties or sixties who had recovered from COVID-19. The rearrangement uses TRBV11-1 and TRBJ2-1, with 11 bases matching TRBD2. Sequenced input: PBMCs or T cells enriched from blood (not recorded which). In DNA, the CDR3 is TGTGCCAGCAGCTGGATAGCGGGGGGGTACAATGAGCAGTTCTTC. It encodes CASSWIAGGYNEQFF. The variable domain in full, completed from reference TRBV11-1 and TRBJ2-1, reads EAEVAQSPRYKITEKSQAVAFWCDPISGHATLYWYRQILGQGPELLVQFQDESVVDDSQLPKDRFSAERLKGVDSTLKIQPAELGDSAMYLCASSWIAGGYNEQFFGPGTRLTVL.